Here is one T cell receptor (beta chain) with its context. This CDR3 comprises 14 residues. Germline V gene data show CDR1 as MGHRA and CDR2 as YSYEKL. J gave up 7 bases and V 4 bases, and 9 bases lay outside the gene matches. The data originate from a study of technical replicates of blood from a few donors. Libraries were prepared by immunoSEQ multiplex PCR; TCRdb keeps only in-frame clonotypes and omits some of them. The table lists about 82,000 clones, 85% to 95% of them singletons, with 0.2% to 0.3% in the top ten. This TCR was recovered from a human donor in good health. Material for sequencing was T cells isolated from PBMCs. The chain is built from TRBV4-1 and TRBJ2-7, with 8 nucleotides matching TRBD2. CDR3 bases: TGCGCCAGCAGCCGAGCACTAGCGGTAGGTGAGCAGTACTTC. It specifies CASSRALAVGEQYF.